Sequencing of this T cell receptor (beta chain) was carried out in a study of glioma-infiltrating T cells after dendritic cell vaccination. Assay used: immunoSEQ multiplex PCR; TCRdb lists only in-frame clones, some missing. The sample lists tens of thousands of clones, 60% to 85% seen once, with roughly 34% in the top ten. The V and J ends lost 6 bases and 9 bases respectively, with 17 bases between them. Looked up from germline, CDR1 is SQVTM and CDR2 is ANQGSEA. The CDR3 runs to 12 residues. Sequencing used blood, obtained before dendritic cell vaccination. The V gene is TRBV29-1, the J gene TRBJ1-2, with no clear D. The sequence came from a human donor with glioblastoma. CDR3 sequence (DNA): TGCAGCGTCACTGAGGGATCTGCTAGCTACACCTTC. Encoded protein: CSVTEGSASYTF.